This note documents a single TCR beta chain sequence. This entry comes from a study of cytomegalovirus exposure and HLA in healthy donors. Donors in the study were healthy people who gave bone marrow. There are 15 residues in the CDR3. Germline loops: CDR1 MNHNS, CDR2 SASEGT. V shed 2 bases and J 5 bases; nucleotides not matched to a gene: 3. Vbeta (60) and Jbeta (13) primers were used in the PCR. The data were produced by immunoSEQ multiplex PCR, yet TCRdb's version contains in-frame clones alone and is incomplete. The sample lists about 91,000 clones, 85% to 90% occurring once. The chain links TRBV6-1 to TRBJ2-5; 12 nucleotides agree with TRBD2. The receptor comes from a man aged 18 to 35 in good health and CMV-seronegative. Input material: PBMCs. CDR3 in DNA: TGTGCCAGCAGTGAACTAGCGGGAGGGCCTGAGACCCAGTACTTC. Its translation is CASSELAGGPETQYF.